The 32 T cell receptor beta chains below were found in one sample sequenced in a study of blood T cells in healthy people across ages. For the second PCR, which ran for about 7 to 12 cycles, a sample-barcoded 5' primer and a J-beta primer mix were used. TCRdb re-analysed the 5' RACE reads in MiXCR, keeping a single row per CDR3 protein. The sample has about 1.8 million distinct CDR3 sequences, just under 50% seen once. The material sequenced was blood. The origin of the receptors is a woman aged 40 to 49 in good health.

This clonotype occurred a few times. The rearrangement uses TRBV6-1 and TRBJ2-3; perhaps TRBD2 as D (5 bases). CDR1 MNHNS and CDR2 SASEGT come from the germline V gene. V gave up 3 bases and J gave up 2 bases, with 12 bases separating them. The CDR3 spans 15 residues. The CDR3 DNA is TGTGCCAGCAGTGAGATTCGAGGGCCCACAGATACGCAGTATTTT. Translated, it gives CASSEIRGPTDTQYF.

This sequence joins TRBV2 and TRBJ1-6; 8 nucleotides agree with TRBD1. The CDR3 runs to 16 residues. Germline values: CDR1 SNHLY, CDR2 FYNNEI. Trimming took 6 bases from V and 10 from J; bases not matched to a gene: 14. CDR3 region: CASRENEQGVKSPLHF. The CDR3 bases are TGTGCCAGCAGAGAAAACGAACAGGGGGTTAAATCACCCCTCCACTTT.

This clonotype turned up a few times. The chain joins TRBV6-6 to TRBJ2-7; D perhaps matches TRBD2 (5 bases). Germline CDR1 reads MNHNY; CDR2 reads SVGAGI (reference sequence). V was trimmed by 2 bases and J by 3 bases, leaving 11 bases between them. The CDR3 has 14 amino acids. The CDR3 loop reads CASSYDDGGYEQYF. The CDR3 DNA reads as TGTGCCAGCAGTTACGATGACGGAGGCTACGAGCAGTACTTC.

The J gene is TRBJ2-5, the V gene TRBV5-1; TRBD1 is a possible D gene (6 bases). This CDR3 is 14 amino acids long. CDR1 and CDR2 (germline): SGHRS, YFSETQ. V dropped 5 bases and J dropped 5 bases, with 16 bases sitting between them. CDR3 DNA sequence: TGCGCCAGCAGGCTAGCCACAGGGTCGGAGACCCAGTACTTC. Translated: CASRLATGSETQYF.

The chain links TRBV28 to TRBJ2-7; no definite D call. Trimming removed 5 bases from V and 0 bases from J, with 11 bases in between. In germline, CDR1 is MDHEN, CDR2 SYDVKM. The CDR3 loop spans 14 amino acids. The CDR3 bases are TGTGCCAGCAGTGAGACACCTAGCTCCTACGAGCAGTACTTC. Translation gives CASSETPSSYEQYF.

This clonotype occurred a few times. The rearrangement links TRBV20-1 to TRBJ2-1, with 10 nucleotides matching TRBD2. CDR1 and CDR2 (germline): DFQATT, SNEGSKA (reference sequence). V shed 0 bases, J shed 1 base, and the junction held 6 bases outside the gene matches. The CDR3 sequence is 17 residues long. CDR3 sequence (DNA): TGCAGTGCTAGAGATTGGACTAGCGGCACGTCCTACAATGAGCAGTTCTTC. This sequence encodes CSARDWTSGTSYNEQFF.

The chain joins TRBV28 to TRBJ2-3; D is uncertain. Germline V CDR1 and CDR2: MDHEN, SYDVKM. Trimming removed 1 base from V and 5 bases from J, with 10 bases in between. This CDR3 has 14 residues. The CDR3 nucleotides are TGTGCCAGCAGTTTATTAGTTGGGGTAGATACGCAGTATTTT. Its protein product is CASSLLVGVDTQYF.

J is TRBJ2-1 and V is TRBV7-2; TRBD1 agrees at 8 bases. Per germline, CDR1 SGHTA and CDR2 FQGNSA. J lost 6 bases, V lost 4 bases, and 14 bases had no gene match. This CDR3 has 17 residues. The CDR3 DNA reads TGTGCCAGCAGCTCAGGAACGGGGGACAGGCGGCGCAATGAGCAGTTCTTC. Its translation: CASSSGTGDRRRNEQFF.

A few counts support this clonotype. This sequence joins TRBV5-1 and TRBJ2-1; D might be TRBD1 (5 bases). The CDR3 sequence is 13 residues long. Deletions cut 4 bases from V and 5 bases from J, with 10 bases between. CDR1 SGHRS and CDR2 YFSETQ come from the germline V gene. CDR3 coding DNA: TGCGCCAGCAGCCCAGGGTCTGACAATGAGCAGTTCTTC. Translating gives CASSPGSDNEQFF.

This clonotype was detected only a few times. The chain joins TRBV7-2 to TRBJ2-5; no firm D call. Matching the DNA end better, TRBJ2-7 makes the J call doubtful. The CDR3 has 11 residues. Germline CDR1 SGHTA, CDR2 FQGNSA. Written as DNA, the CDR3 is TGTGCCAGCACTCTCAACTCCGAGCAGTACTTC. Protein sequence: CASTLNSEQYF.

The chain uses TRBV20-1 and TRBJ2-7; 14 bases fit TRBD2. V lost 6 bases, J lost 3 bases, and 10 bases stayed unmatched. CDR3 length: 16 amino acids. CDR1 and CDR2 from the germline V gene are DFQATT and SNEGSKA (reference sequence). CDR3 residues: CSATTSGGAWHYEQYF. In DNA, the CDR3 is TGCAGTGCAACGACTAGCGGGGGGGCCTGGCACTACGAGCAGTACTTC.

The chain employs TRBV6-1 and TRBJ1-5, with D perhaps TRBD1 (5 bases). V lost 9 bases to trimming and J lost 6 bases, with 12 bases between them. There are 12 residues in the CDR3. Germline CDR1 reads MNHNS; CDR2 reads SASEGT. CDR3 region: CASCSGIQPQHF. CDR3 DNA: TGTGCCAGTTGCTCAGGGATTCAGCCCCAGCATTTT.

The J gene is TRBJ1-4, the V gene TRBV9; D is undetermined. The germline gives CDR1 SGDLS, CDR2 YYNGEE. Deletions cut 0 bases from V and 10 bases from J, with 13 bases between. This CDR3 has 14 residues. The CDR3 region is CASSVDVVVGKLFF. The CDR3 DNA reads as TGTGCCAGCAGCGTAGACGTGGTAGTGGGAAAACTGTTTTTT.

The chain uses TRBV6-5 and TRBJ2-6; no reliable D call. Germline V gives CDR1 MNHEY, CDR2 SVGAGI. V was clipped by 2 bases and J by 1 base, with 9 bases between them. CDR3 length equals 16 residues. The CDR3 region has the DNA TGTGCCAGCAGTTACGACCGGTGGTCTGGGGCCAACGTCCTGACTTTC. This gives the protein CASSYDRWSGANVLTF.

This clonotype was detected many times. At one of its ends the junction is not consistent with the germline gene, which may arise from a read error. As DNA, the CDR3 is TGTGCCAGCAGTTTATTGGGACCACAAGAGACCCAGTACTTC. This gives the protein CASSLLGPQETQYF. This sequence joins TRBV5-1 and TRBJ2-5; D could derive from TRBD1 or TRBD2 (5 bases each). The CDR3 spans 14 residues. CDR1 and CDR2 from the germline V gene are SGHRS and YFSETQ.

This chain connects TRBV10-3 to TRBJ2-3, with TRBD1 as a possible D gene (6 bases). Germline CDR1 is ENHRY and CDR2 is SYGVKD. Trimming cost V 11 bases and J 0 bases, with 15 bases left between them. The CDR3 has 14 residues. Here the CDR3 reads CAHRDTTSTDTQYF. The CDR3 region has the DNA TGTGCCCACCGGGACACGACTAGCACAGATACGCAGTATTTT.

The gene calls are TRBV6-2 or TRBV6-3 and TRBJ1-1; possibly TRBD1 for D (5 bases). Germline V gene lookup returns CDR1 MNHEY and CDR2 SVGEGT. Trimming shortened V by 0 bases and J by 0 bases, and 11 bases separated the two germline ends. The CDR3 runs 16 residues. The CDR3 DNA reads as TGTGCCAGCAGTTACTCGAGCGGGGGATTGAACACTGAAGCTTTCTTT. Its translation: CASSYSSGGLNTEAFF.

V is TRBV4-3 and J is TRBJ2-3; 9 bases align to TRBD2. There are 18 residues in the CDR3. Germline V gene lookup returns CDR1 LGHNA and CDR2 YSLEER. With 1 base clipped from V and 5 bases from J, the junction kept 13 bases outside the gene matches. Here the CDR3 reads CASSQARKLARGGDTQYF. CDR3 DNA sequence: TGCGCCAGCAGCCAAGCCCGAAAACTAGCGCGGGGGGGAGATACGCAGTATTTT.

This clonotype was counted only a few times. This sequence joins TRBV5-1 and TRBJ1-6; D unclear. Per germline, CDR1 SGHRS and CDR2 YFSETQ. Trimming pared 5 bases from V and 8 bases from J, leaving 14 bases between. The CDR3 runs 14 residues. CDR3 loop: CASRLSNRDSPLHF. The CDR3 coding sequence is TGCGCCAGCAGACTGTCAAATAGGGATTCACCCCTCCACTTT.

This chain uses TRBV18 with TRBJ2-5; 8 nucleotides agree with TRBD1. Germline CDR1 and CDR2: KGHSH and LQKENI. Trimming at V came to 7 bases and at J to 5 bases, leaving 12 bases not matched to a gene. This CDR3 spans 15 amino acids. CDR3 in amino acids: CASFIPGGILETQYF. The DNA for the CDR3 is TGTGCCAGCTTCATCCCAGGGGGCATATTGGAGACCCAGTACTTC.

There are a few counts of this clonotype. The chain links TRBV3-1 to TRBJ1-1; possible D gene TRBD1, 6 bases. Looked up from germline, CDR1 is LGHDT and CDR2 is YNNKEL (reference sequence). The CDR3 consists of 15 residues. Trimming pared 1 base from V and 3 bases from J, leaving 12 bases between. CDR3 nucleotides: TGTGCCAGCAGCCAAGGGCCGGGGGCGGACACTGAAGCTTTCTTT. Its translation is CASSQGPGADTEAFF.

The J gene is TRBJ1-6, the V gene TRBV6-6; D is unresolved. The length of the CDR3 is 16 residues. Trimming removed 4 bases from V and 4 bases from J, with 14 bases in between. Germline V lookup: CDR1 MNHNY, CDR2 SVGAGI (reference sequence). The DNA for the CDR3 is TGTGCCAGCAGTTTTAAGGTTGATGGATATAATTCACCCCTCCACTTT. Translated, it gives CASSFKVDGYNSPLHF.

The chain carries TRBV5-1 and TRBJ2-3, with D uncertain. Trimming cost V 4 bases and J 3 bases, with 15 bases left between them. The CDR3 totals 15 residues. Germline V gene sequence: CDR1 SGHRS, CDR2 YFSETQ. CDR3: CASSPPFSGTDTQYF. CDR3 nucleotides: TGCGCCAGCAGCCCCCCGTTCTCCGGGACAGATACGCAGTATTTT.

The rearrangement links TRBV20-1 to TRBJ2-1, with TRBD2 identical over 9 bases. CDR1 is DFQATT and CDR2 is SNEGSKA in the germline V gene (reference sequence). The CDR3 runs to 13 residues. V shed 1 base, J shed 12 bases, and the junction held 7 bases outside the gene matches. CDR3 sequence reads: CSARAGSGGWQFF. The DNA for the CDR3 is TGCAGTGCTAGAGCGGGTAGCGGGGGATGGCAGTTCTTC.

The genes are TRBV7-8 and TRBJ2-1; 11 bases are shared with TRBD2. The CDR3 length is 18 residues. Germline V gene data show CDR1 as SGHVS and CDR2 as FQNEAQ. The V segment lost 1 base and the J segment 3 bases; nucleotides outside the gene matches: 8. CDR3 in amino acids: CASSLGLAGGIFYNEQFF. The CDR3 bases are TGTGCCAGCAGCTTAGGGCTAGCGGGGGGTATCTTCTACAATGAGCAGTTCTTC.

The genes are TRBV13 and TRBJ2-1, with 12 bases lining up with TRBD2. CDR1 and CDR2 from the germline V gene are PRHDT and FYEKMQ (reference sequence). V dropped 0 bases and J dropped 2; count of bases not matched to a gene: 14. This CDR3 has 21 residues. The CDR3 DNA follows: TGTGCCAGCAGCTTAGGCCTTGCTAGCGGGGGGGCATCTGGGGCCTACAATGAGCAGTTCTTC. Protein sequence: CASSLGLASGGASGAYNEQFF.

The chain employs TRBV5-1 and TRBJ2-1; TRBD1 matches at 7 bases. The germline CDR1 and CDR2 sequences are SGHRS and YFSETQ. This CDR3 contains 15 residues. V gave up 0 bases and J gave up 5 bases; unmatched junction bases: 5. The CDR3 reads CASSLVLTGNNEQFF. In DNA form, the CDR3 reads TGCGCCAGCAGCTTGGTACTGACAGGGAACAATGAGCAGTTCTTC.

The chain employs TRBV7-2 and TRBJ1-2; D gene unclear. Trimming left V 1 base short and J 3 bases short, with 6 bases between. The CDR3 has 13 amino acids. Per germline, CDR1 SGHTA and CDR2 FQGNSA. The CDR3 bases are TGTGCCAGCAGCTTAGGGAATGACTATGGCTACACCTTC. Amino acid sequence: CASSLGNDYGYTF.

This clonotype has only a few counts. The V call is TRBV11-2, the J call TRBJ2-4; possibly TRBD1 or TRBD2 for D (5 bases each). Germline-derived CDR1 and CDR2 are SGHAT and FQNNGV. The CDR3 totals 16 residues. The ends were cut back, 2 bases at V and 13 bases at J, with 24 bases in the middle. CDR3 loop: CASSLSLVAVLRDQYF. DNA of the CDR3: TGTGCCAGCAGCTTATCGTTGGTGGCAGTCCTCCGGGACCAGTACTTC.

This clonotype was counted only a few times. J is TRBJ1-1 and V is TRBV4-2; no clear D. V lost 0 bases, J lost 8 bases, and 10 bases lay in between. CDR3 length equals 13 residues. The germline V gene encodes CDR1 LGHNA and CDR2 YNFKEQ. CDR3 nucleotide sequence: TGTGCCAGCAGCCAAGATATTTGGACCGAAGCTTTCTTT. It translates to CASSQDIWTEAFF.

This clonotype was seen a few times. The genes are TRBV4-3 and TRBJ2-4, with unresolved D. The tail of the sequence fits TRBJ2-7 better, so the J call may be wrong. The CDR3 has 15 residues. The germline CDR1 and CDR2 sequences are LGHNA and YSLEER. The CDR3 is CASSQDVGLTYEQYF. CDR3 nucleotide sequence: TGCGCCAGCAGCCAAGATGTCGGTCTGACCTACGAGCAGTACTTC.

The V gene is TRBV27, the J gene TRBJ2-1; tentatively, D is TRBD2 (6 bases). This CDR3 has 16 residues. The ends were cut back, 4 bases at V and 2 bases at J, with 15 bases in the middle. Per germline, CDR1 MNHEY and CDR2 SMNVEV (reference sequence). DNA of the CDR3: TGTGCCAGCAGTTCGGGGGATGCTGGGGCCTACAATGAGCAGTTCTTC. This translates into CASSSGDAGAYNEQFF.